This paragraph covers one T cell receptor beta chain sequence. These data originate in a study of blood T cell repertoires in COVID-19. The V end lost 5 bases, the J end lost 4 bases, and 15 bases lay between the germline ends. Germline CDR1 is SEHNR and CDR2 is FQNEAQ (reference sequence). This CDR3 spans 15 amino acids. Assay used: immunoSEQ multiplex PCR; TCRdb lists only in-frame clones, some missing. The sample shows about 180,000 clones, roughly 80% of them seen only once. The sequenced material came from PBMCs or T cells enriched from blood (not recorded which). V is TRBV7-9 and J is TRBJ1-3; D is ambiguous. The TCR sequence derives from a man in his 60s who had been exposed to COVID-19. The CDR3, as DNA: TGTGCCAGCAGCCCCCCCCTAGACGGAGGAAACACCATATATTTT. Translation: CASSPPLDGGNTIYF.